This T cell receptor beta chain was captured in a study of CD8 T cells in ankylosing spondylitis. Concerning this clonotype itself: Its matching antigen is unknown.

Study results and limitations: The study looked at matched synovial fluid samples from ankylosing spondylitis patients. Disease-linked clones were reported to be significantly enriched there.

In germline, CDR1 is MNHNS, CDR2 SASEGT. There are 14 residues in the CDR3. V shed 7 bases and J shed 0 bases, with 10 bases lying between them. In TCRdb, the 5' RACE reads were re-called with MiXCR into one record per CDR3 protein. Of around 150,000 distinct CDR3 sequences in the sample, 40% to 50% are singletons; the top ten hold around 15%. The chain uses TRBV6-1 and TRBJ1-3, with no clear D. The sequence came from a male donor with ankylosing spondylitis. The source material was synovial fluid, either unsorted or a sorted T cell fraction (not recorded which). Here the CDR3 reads CASIHKSSGNTIYF. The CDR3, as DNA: TGTGCCAGCATCCACAAGAGCTCTGGAAACACCATATATTTT.